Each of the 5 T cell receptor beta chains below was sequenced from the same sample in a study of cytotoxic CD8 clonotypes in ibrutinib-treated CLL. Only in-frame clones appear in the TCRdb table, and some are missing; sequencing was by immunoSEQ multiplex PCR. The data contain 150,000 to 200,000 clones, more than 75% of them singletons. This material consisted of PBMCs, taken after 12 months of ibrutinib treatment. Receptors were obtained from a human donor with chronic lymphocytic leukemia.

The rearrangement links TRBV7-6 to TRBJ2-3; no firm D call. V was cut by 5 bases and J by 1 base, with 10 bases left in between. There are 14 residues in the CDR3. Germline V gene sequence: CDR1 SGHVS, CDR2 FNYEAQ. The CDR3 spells CASSPGPGTDTQYF. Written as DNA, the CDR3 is TGTGCCAGCAGCCCCGGGCCGGGCACAGATACGCAGTATTTT.

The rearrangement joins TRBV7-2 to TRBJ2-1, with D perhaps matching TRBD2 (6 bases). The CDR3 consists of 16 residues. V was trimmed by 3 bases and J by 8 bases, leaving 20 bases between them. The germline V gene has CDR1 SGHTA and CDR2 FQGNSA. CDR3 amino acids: CASSFPGLRRADEQFF. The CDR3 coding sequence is TGTGCCAGCAGCTTCCCGGGACTTAGGAGAGCGGATGAGCAGTTCTTC.

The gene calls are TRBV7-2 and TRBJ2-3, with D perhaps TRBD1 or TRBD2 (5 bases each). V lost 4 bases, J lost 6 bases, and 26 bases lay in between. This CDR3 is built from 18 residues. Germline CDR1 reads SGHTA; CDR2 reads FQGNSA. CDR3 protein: CASSSSLARWDGVDTQYF. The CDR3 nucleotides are TGTGCCAGCAGCTCATCGCTTGCGAGGTGGGACGGGGTGGATACGCAGTATTTT. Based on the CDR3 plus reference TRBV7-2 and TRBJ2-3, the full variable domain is GAGVSQSPSNKVTEKGKDVELRCDPISGHTALYWYRQSLGQGLEFLIYFQGNSAPDKSGLPSDRFSAERTGGSVSTLTIQRTQQEDSAVYLCASSSSLARWDGVDTQYFGPGTRLTVL.

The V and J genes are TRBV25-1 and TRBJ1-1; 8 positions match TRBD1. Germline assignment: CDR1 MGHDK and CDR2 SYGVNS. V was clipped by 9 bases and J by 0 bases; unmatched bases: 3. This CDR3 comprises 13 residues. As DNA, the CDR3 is TGTGCCAGTGGCAGGGGGCTGAACACTGAAGCTTTCTTT. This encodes CASGRGLNTEAFF.

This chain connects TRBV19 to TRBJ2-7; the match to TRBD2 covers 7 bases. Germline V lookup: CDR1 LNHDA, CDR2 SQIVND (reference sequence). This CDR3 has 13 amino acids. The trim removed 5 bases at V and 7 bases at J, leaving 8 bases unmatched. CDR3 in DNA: TGTGCCAGTAGTGCCAGCGGGACCCCAGAGCAGTACTTC. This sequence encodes CASSASGTPEQYF.